The present T cell receptor beta chain was sequenced within a study of early stage breast cancer tumors. The overall study: Of some 17 invasive breast tumors, about 12 were hormone receptor-positive, HER2-negative. Average read coverage per sample was 9 to 10-fold. Study-level results: Commonly generated sequences made up most enriched TCRB sequences shared between patients.

Germline assignment: CDR1 SEHNR and CDR2 FQNEAQ (reference sequence). V lost 5 bases, J lost 4 bases, and 15 bases lay in between. This CDR3 has 14 amino acids. Each sample had two DNA replicates, roughly 0.5 ug blood or around 1.5 ug tissue. Data came from immunoSEQ multiplex PCR; TCRdb stores just in-frame clones and leaves some out. Of 70,000 or so clones in the sample, 80% were seen once. This clone has more than one count but fewer than ten. The antigen is not known. The gene calls are TRBV7-9 and TRBJ2-7, with D possibly matching TRBD1 (5 bases). The clonotype comes from a person aged 40 to 50 with breast cancer. Sample: blood. CDR3 region: CASSPPTEIYEQYF. CDR3 DNA sequence: TGTGCCAGCAGCCCCCCGACAGAAATATACGAGCAGTACTTC.